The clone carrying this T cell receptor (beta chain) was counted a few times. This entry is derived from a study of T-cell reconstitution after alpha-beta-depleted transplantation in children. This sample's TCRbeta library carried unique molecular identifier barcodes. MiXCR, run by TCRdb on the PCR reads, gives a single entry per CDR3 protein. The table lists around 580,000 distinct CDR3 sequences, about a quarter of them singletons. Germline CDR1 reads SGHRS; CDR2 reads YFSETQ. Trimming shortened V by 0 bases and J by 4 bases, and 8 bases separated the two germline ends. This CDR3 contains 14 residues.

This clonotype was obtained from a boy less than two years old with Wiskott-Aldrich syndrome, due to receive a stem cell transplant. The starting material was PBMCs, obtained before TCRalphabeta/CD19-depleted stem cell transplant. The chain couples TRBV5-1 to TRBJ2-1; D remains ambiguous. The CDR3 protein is CASSLGWFYNEQFF. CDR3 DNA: TGCGCCAGCAGCTTGGGTTGGTTTTACAATGAGCAGTTCTTC.